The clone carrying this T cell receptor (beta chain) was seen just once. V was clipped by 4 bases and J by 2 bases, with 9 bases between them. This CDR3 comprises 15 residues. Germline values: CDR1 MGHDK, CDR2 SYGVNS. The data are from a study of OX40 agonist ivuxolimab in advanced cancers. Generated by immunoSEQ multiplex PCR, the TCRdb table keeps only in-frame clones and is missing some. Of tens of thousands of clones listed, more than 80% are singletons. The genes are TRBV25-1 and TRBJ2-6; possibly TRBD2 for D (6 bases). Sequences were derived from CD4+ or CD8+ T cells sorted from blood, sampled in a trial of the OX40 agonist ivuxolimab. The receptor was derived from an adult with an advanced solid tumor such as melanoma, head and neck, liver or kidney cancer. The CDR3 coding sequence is TGTGCCAGCAGTGTCCGGGGGACTGGGGCCAACGTCCTGACTTTC. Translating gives CASSVRGTGANVLTF.